Below are 2 T cell receptor beta chains sequenced from a single sample in a study of T cell repertoires in cytomegalovirus infection. MiXCR, run by TCRdb on the reads, gives a single entry per CDR3 protein. The data show 200,000 to 250,000 distinct CDR3 sequences, over 20% seen once. The sample was CD8+ T cells from PBMCs. All receptors derive from a human donor in good health (CMV status not recorded). Some clones in this sample may be carry-over from other donors' samples.

In its sample, this clonotype was seen a few times. This chain uses TRBV4-1 with TRBJ1-1; tentatively, D is TRBD1 (5 bases). CDR1 is MGHRA, CDR2 YSYEKL, per germline. V was shortened by 1 base and J by 2 bases, with 17 bases between the two germline ends. The CDR3 totals 17 residues. CDR3 nucleotide sequence: TGCGCCAGCAGCCAAGGGGCCCGAGGGGCCGGTAACACTGAAGCTTTCTTT. Amino acids: CASSQGARGAGNTEAFF.

The V gene is TRBV12-3 or TRBV12-4, the J gene TRBJ2-7; D uncertain. This CDR3 is 14 amino acids long. V lost 2 bases and J lost 5, with 13 bases in between. In nucleotides, the CDR3 is TGTGCCAGCAGTTTACTATCGGTGAGCGACGAGCAGTACTTC. Protein sequence: CASSLLSVSDEQYF.